The entry below describes one T cell receptor (beta chain). As yet, its antigen is unknown. The same CDR3 also results from other DNA sequences found in this sample. Each subset's genomic DNA was split evenly across several immunoSEQ plates. Some 30,000 T cell genomes (about 0.2 ug DNA) went into each sorted-subset replicate. Data came from immunoSEQ multiplex PCR; TCRdb stores just in-frame clones and leaves some out. The sample lists approximately 2,000,000 clones; about 93% were seen once. The sample is drawn from a study of shared clonotypes between healthy human individuals. Only CD45RO-negative cells positively selected for CCR7 counted as naive CD8 cells, so terminally differentiated effector memory CD45RA+ cells were excluded. All donors were Caucasian adults living in Nashville, Tennessee. General observations from the study: Between a handful of donors, naive CD4 clonotypes were shared at a level of about 5%.

The origin of this receptor is a man aged 18 to 35 in good health. Some clones in this sample may be carry-over from other donors' samples. The sequencing sample was made of naive CD8+ T cells from PBMCs.

CDR3 protein: CASSLAVGYEQYF. In DNA, the CDR3 is TGCGCCAGCAGCTTGGCGGTGGGCTACGAGCAGTACTTC. The chain uses TRBV5-1 and TRBJ2-7, with D uncertain. The CDR3 sequence is 13 residues long. The V and J ends lost 0 bases and 3 bases respectively, with 7 bases between them. CDR1 SGHRS and CDR2 YFSETQ come from the germline V gene.